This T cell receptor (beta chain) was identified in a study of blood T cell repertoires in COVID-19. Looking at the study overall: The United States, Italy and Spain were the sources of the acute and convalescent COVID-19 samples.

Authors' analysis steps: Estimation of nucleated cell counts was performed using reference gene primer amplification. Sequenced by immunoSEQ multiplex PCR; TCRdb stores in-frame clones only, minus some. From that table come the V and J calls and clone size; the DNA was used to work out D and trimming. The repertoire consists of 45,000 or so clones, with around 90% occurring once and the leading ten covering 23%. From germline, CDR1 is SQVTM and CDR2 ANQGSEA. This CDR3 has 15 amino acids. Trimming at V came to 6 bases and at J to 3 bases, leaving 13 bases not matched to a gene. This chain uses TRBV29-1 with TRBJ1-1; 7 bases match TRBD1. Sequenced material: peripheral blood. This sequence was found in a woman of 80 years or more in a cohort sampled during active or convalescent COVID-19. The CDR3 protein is CSVWPLTGEDTEAFF. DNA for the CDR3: TGCAGCGTCTGGCCATTAACAGGGGAGGACACTGAAGCTTTCTTT.